This T cell receptor (beta chain) was captured by sequencing in a study of blood T cell repertoires in COVID-19. Profiled with immunoSEQ multiplex PCR; TCRdb holds only in-frame clones, not every one. The sample includes about 42,000 clones, more than 60% seen only once; the top ten take about 26%. This clone showed up just a few times. This same CDR3 is encoded by further DNA sequences in the sample. V lost 5 bases to trimming and J lost 6 bases; unmatched junction nucleotides: 10. The germline V gene has CDR1 SGHRS and CDR2 YFSETQ. CDR3 length equals 14 residues. The sequence was collected from a woman aged 70-85 years with acute or convalescent COVID-19. Sequencing was carried out using peripheral blood. J is TRBJ2-7 and V is TRBV5-1; 8 nucleotides align to TRBD1. As DNA, the CDR3 is TGCGCCAGCAGTTCGTCTACAGGGGGTGGCGAGCAGTACTTC. This gives the protein CASSSSTGGGEQYF.